The T cell receptor beta chain described here comes from a study of CD8 T cells in ankylosing spondylitis. Study-level points and caveats: According to the report, clones linked to the disease were significantly enriched in matched synovial fluid samples taken from ankylosing spondylitis patients. Disease-linked clones were found to be CD8+ and relatively rare in peripheral blood. For ankylosing spondylitis blood, a TCR beta motif of under 10 highly homologous variants appeared characteristic.

Making use of molecular barcodes, quantitative 5'-RACE generated TCR beta libraries. TCRdb analysed the 5' RACE reads with MiXCR anew, one entry per CDR3 protein. The sample carries a few hundred thousand distinct CDR3 sequences, 20% recorded once. In germline, CDR1 is MDHEN, CDR2 SYDVKM. The CDR3 is made up of 13 amino acids. The V end was cut by 7 bases, the J end by 2 bases, with 10 bases between. With respect to this clonotype: The antigen is unknown.

Sequencing was done on a sample of blood, either unsorted or a sorted T cell fraction (not recorded which). The clonotype originates from a male donor with ankylosing spondylitis or in good health (not recorded which). The genes are TRBV28 and TRBJ2-3; D call uncertain. The CDR3 spells CASNPQNTDTQYF. The CDR3 DNA reads TGTGCCAGCAATCCACAGAACACAGATACGCAGTATTTT.